This TCR beta chain originates from a study of post-analysis software for immune sequencing data. Study context: Several disease courses (relapsing-remitting, secondary progressive and progressive-relapsing) of multiple sclerosis were included.

Study results and limitations: Samples from a shared batch, those prepared together, strongly co-clustered by F measure. About five TRBV segments were more frequent in patients than controls; TRBV5-6, TRBV5-1 and TRBV20-1 belonged to this group. The normalized Chao1 diversity of multiple sclerosis patients was significantly lower than that of controls.

The germline V gene encodes CDR1 DFQATT and CDR2 SNEGSKA (reference sequence). V dropped 3 bases and J dropped 6 bases, with 12 bases sitting between them. The CDR3 is made up of 13 amino acids. Unique-molecular-identifier-tagged TCR beta cDNA libraries were used. There were roughly 1 to 11 million T cells, and about 500,000 cDNA molecules came from them. Using its own MiXCR run on the PCR reads, TCRdb lists one record per CDR3 protein. This sample has 740,000 or so distinct CDR3 sequences; approximately 53% occur once, and the top ten carry 4% to 5.5%. There are a few counts of this clonotype. As yet, its antigen is unknown.

The TCR originated in a girl aged 10 to 17 with multiple sclerosis. The sequenced sample consisted of blood. The gene calls are TRBV20-1 and TRBJ1-5, with D unclear. The CDR3 DNA sequence: TGCAGTGCTAGTCCGGAGGCAGGTCAGCCCCAGCATTTT. It translates to CSASPEAGQPQHF.